Detailed here is one TCR beta chain. These data come from a study of shared clonotypes between healthy human individuals. The CDR3 is 14 residues long. Per the germline V gene, CDR1 is MGHDK and CDR2 is SYGVNS. Between the trimmed V and J ends, which lost 3 bases and 2 bases, there was a span of 7 bases. Assay used: immunoSEQ multiplex PCR; TCRdb lists only in-frame clones, some missing. The sample carries roughly 1,500,000 clones, 95% to 99% recorded once. Sequencing was performed on naive CD4+ T cells sorted from blood. The subset here: CD45RA+ positively selected. This sequence was found in a man between 25 and 39 years old in good health. This chain joins TRBV25-1 and TRBJ1-4, with a tentative D call TRBD1 (5 bases). The CDR3 here is CASSDRVTNEKLFF. The DNA of the CDR3 is TGTGCCAGCAGTGACAGGGTTACTAATGAAAAACTGTTTTTT.